Below, one T cell receptor beta chain is given with its context. Its recognized antigen is unknown. No base qualities exist here, and no much larger clone lies one base off it. This record belongs to a study of blood T cell repertoires in COVID-19 (dated by TCRdb to 2018 to 2021). Concerning the study at large: Collaborator samples came from the United States, Italy and Spain and covered acute and convalescent phases of COVID-19. Sample metadata almost always included a de-identified subject ID, COVID-19 status, age in years and sex. The prospective study material was composed of cDNA or gDNA derived from T cells, B-cell-depleted T cells, or PBMCs. Samples were obtained from the ongoing ImmuneRACE study (first 160 participants) and from over 1,000 subjects provided by 6 global collaborators. The dataset comprised deeply sampled blood TCRbeta repertoires from subjects exposed to, actively infected with, or recovered from COVID-19. The repertoires were made available in a free public database intended to serve as a resource for research on the immune response to SARS-CoV-2. Where available, HLA class I and class II types were obtained from metadata supplied by the sample provider rather than from assay-based typing.

General study outcomes and caveats: The amount of clinical and demographic metadata varied by source and participant and was provided uncurated.

TCRbeta CDR3 regions were amplified from genomic DNA by means of the immunoSEQ Assay, a bias-controlled multiplex PCR. The authors processed their data as follows. Within the assay, amplification of reference gene primers was used to estimate how many nucleated cells each sample contained. To quantify the absolute abundance of each unique TCRbeta CDR3 rearrangement, sequence reads were collapsed and filtered. Productive Simpson clonality was computed per sample as the square root of Simpson's diversity index over productive rearrangements. What TCRdb holds here is the immuneACCESS table cut down to in-frame rearrangements. Part of the clones is not present; checked against another copy, under half of the missing clones reflect an unresolved V gene, and the others are unexplained. Clone size and the V and J calls come from that table; the DNA yielded D and trimming. The sample table records 100,000 to 150,000 clones; 75% to 90% of these occur just once. The ten largest clones take up 2.5% to 3.5% of the sample.

In the germline V gene (reference sequence), CDR1 corresponds to SGHNT and CDR2 to YYREEE. The CDR3 has 15 amino acids, counting the end cysteine and phenylalanine. The retained sequence is limited to the CDR3, 45 bases, with the frame set at the first base. V is reduced by 5 bases and J by 1 base, leaving a spacing of 10 bases between them. In Seattle, one collaborating source enrolled patients while the infection was active and tracked those patients longitudinally over the course of disease. Whole blood was collected in K2EDTA tubes by collaborating institutions according to the institutions' own protocols. For TCRbeta analysis, collaborators shipped samples as frozen whole blood, isolated PBMCs, or DNA extracted from either of those sample types.

The rearrangement joined TRBV5-4 to TRBJ2-6; the D gene is possibly TRBD1, with 5 bases matching. Sample: peripheral blood. The sequence came from an elderly woman with COVID-19, enrolled during active disease. In nucleotide form, the sequence is TGTGCCAGCAGGGACACTCTGTCTGGGGCCAACGTCCTGACTTTC. The resulting protein is CASRDTLSGANVLTF.